A selection of T cell receptor beta chains follows, all from one sample in a study of Graves' ophthalmopathy and Graves' hyperthyroidism. MiXCR, run by TCRdb on the multiplex PCR reads, gives a single entry per CDR3 protein. The data contain approximately 380,000 distinct CDR3 sequences, more than 20% of them seen just once; the ten biggest clones take up 2.5% to 3.5%. The sequenced sample consisted of peripheral blood. The receptor source for this set is a woman aged 18-29 years with stable Graves' hyperthyroidism. Each CDR3 is given with its conserved first and last residue. Each record gives: J gene, V gene, CDR3 length, D gene, clone size, CDR3 DNA, CDR3 protein. The D gene is left open where the match is weak. Clone sizes are given selectively: once, few, many, or a class where the clone is expanded.

j_call: TRBJ2-5
v_call: TRBV5-1
cdr3_length: 16
d_call: TRBD2
clone_size: few
cdr3_nt: TGCGCCAGCAGCCGAGGCCTAGCGGGAGTCAAAGAGACCCAGTACTTC
cdr3_aa: CASSRGLAGVKETQYF

j_call: TRBJ1-1
v_call: TRBV29-1
cdr3_length: 10
d_call: .
clone_size: few
cdr3_nt: TGCAGCGTCGAGGGGGATGAAGCTTTCTTT
cdr3_aa: CSVEGDEAFF

j_call: TRBJ2-7
v_call: TRBV6-1
cdr3_length: 15
d_call: TRBD2
clone_size: once
cdr3_nt: TGTGCCAGCAAGAAGGAGCGGGGCAGCTCCTACGAGCAGTACTTC
cdr3_aa: CASKKERGSSYEQYF

j_call: TRBJ1-5
v_call: TRBV15
cdr3_length: 17
d_call: .
clone_size: .
cdr3_nt: TGTGCCACCAGCAGACCGAACCCGACGGATAGCAATCAGCCCCAGCATTTT
cdr3_aa: CATSRPNPTDSNQPQHF

j_call: TRBJ2-5
v_call: TRBV19
cdr3_length: 11
d_call: .
clone_size: many
cdr3_nt: TGTGCCAGTAGTATGTCAGAGACCCAGTACTTC
cdr3_aa: CASSMSETQYF

j_call: TRBJ2-2
v_call: TRBV5-1
cdr3_length: 19
d_call: TRBD2
clone_size: many
cdr3_nt: TGCGCCAGCAGCTTGGATGGGACTAGCGGGATTTCGAACACCGGGGAGCTGTTTTTT
cdr3_aa: CASSLDGTSGISNTGELFF

j_call: TRBJ2-6
v_call: TRBV28
cdr3_length: 20
d_call: TRBD2
clone_size: many
cdr3_nt: TGTGCCAGCAGTTTACCCCTGACTAGCGGGGCTCCCTCTGGGGCCAACGTCCTGACTTTC
cdr3_aa: CASSLPLTSGAPSGANVLTF

j_call: TRBJ2-5
v_call: TRBV30
cdr3_length: 12
d_call: .
clone_size: few
cdr3_nt: TGTGCCTGGAGTGGAGGGGAGGAGACCCAGTACTTC
cdr3_aa: CAWSGGEETQYF

j_call: TRBJ2-2
v_call: TRBV7-8
cdr3_length: 17
d_call: .
clone_size: many
cdr3_nt: TGTGCCAGCAGCCCTAGGAATAGGGACTCCTCCACCGGGGAGCTGTTTTTT
cdr3_aa: CASSPRNRDSSTGELFF

j_call: TRBJ2-2
v_call: TRBV12-3/TRBV12-4
cdr3_length: 15
d_call: .
clone_size: many
cdr3_nt: TGTGCCAGCGAGGTTTGGGGGATGGGAACCGGGGAGCTGTTTTTT
cdr3_aa: CASEVWGMGTGELFF

j_call: TRBJ1-6
v_call: TRBV7-9
cdr3_length: 15
d_call: TRBD1
clone_size: many
cdr3_nt: TGTGCCAGCAGCTTTCGGGACAGGGGGCTTTCACCCCTCCACTTT
cdr3_aa: CASSFRDRGLSPLHF

j_call: TRBJ1-2
v_call: TRBV6-2/TRBV6-3
cdr3_length: 15
d_call: .
clone_size: many
cdr3_nt: TGTGCCAGCAGTACCCGGGACTTTACTAACTATGGCTACACCTTC
cdr3_aa: CASSTRDFTNYGYTF